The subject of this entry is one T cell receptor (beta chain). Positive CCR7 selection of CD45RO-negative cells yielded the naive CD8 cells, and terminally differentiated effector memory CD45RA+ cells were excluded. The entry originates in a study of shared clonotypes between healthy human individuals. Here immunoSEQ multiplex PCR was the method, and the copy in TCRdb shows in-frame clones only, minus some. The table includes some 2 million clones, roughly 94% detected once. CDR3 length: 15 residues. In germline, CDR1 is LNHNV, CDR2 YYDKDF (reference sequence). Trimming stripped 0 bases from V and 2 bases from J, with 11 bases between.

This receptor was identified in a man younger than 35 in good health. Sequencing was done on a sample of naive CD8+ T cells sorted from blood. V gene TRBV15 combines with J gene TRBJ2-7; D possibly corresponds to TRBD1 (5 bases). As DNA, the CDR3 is TGTGCCACCAGCAGAGATTTAGGGGTACCCTACGAGCAGTACTTC. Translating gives CATSRDLGVPYEQYF.